The sequence of this T cell receptor beta chain was determined in a study of cytomegalovirus exposure and HLA in healthy donors. At the level of the study: From donors who were HLA-typed, an early data release held about 89 million unique TCRs.

Study results and limitations: HLA-A and HLA-B allele assignments for most subjects were reportedly predicted accurately using TCR beta sequences.

With 60 Vbeta and 13 Jbeta primers, the PCR was carried out. Measured with immunoSEQ multiplex PCR; TCRdb has only the in-frame clones, and not every one. The table lists about 180,000 clones, 76% of them singletons. A note on this clone: Antigen specificity is unknown.

This TCR came from a man aged 18 to 35 in good health and CMV-seronegative. The specimen was PBMCs.

The CDR3 DNA reads as TGTGCCAGCAGTTTATCGGACAGGGGCCCCGACGAGCAGTACTTC. Protein product: CASSLSDRGPDEQYF. The V call is TRBV28, the J call TRBJ2-7; 9 bases align to TRBD1. The V segment lost 1 base and the J segment 5 bases; nucleotides outside the gene matches: 6. The CDR3 totals 15 residues. Germline lookup yields CDR1 MDHEN and CDR2 SYDVKM. Full variable domain (outside the CDR3, taken from reference TRBV28 and TRBJ2-7): DVKVTQSSRYLVKRTGEKVFLECVQDMDHENMFWYRQDPGLGLRLIYFSYDVKMKEKGDIPEGYSVSREKKERFSLILESASTNQTSMYLCASSLSDRGPDEQYFGPGTRLTVT.